This TCR beta chain stems from a study of PD-L1 blockade in urothelial cancer (TCRdb year 2017). Notes on the research overall: All patients started therapy in the mid-2010s and received atezolizumab 1,200 mg intravenously every 3 weeks. About 85% of the 29 patients were identified as males with urothelial cancer of bladder origin, and a prior smoking history was reported by 18 of 29 patients. An ECOG performance status of 0 or 1 was recorded for the patients, and 0 to 3 prior chemotherapy regimens had been received by the patients. Blood samples were analyzed at 3 weeks after treatment start (second dose) and at 6 weeks after treatment start. Blood samples gave median yields of around 150,000 T cells and over 80,000 unique TCRs, along with a median clonality of approximately 0.084. The study, an exploratory multi-omic analysis, examined somatic, immune and clinical correlates of response to PD-L1 blockade with atezolizumab in urothelial cancer. Pretreatment tumor samples and matched peripheral blood, collected serially before and after atezolizumab treatment, underwent TCR sequencing. Durable clinical benefit was defined as a progression-free survival longer than 6 months, and TCR features were additionally tested against progression-free survival and overall survival. In the same patients, whole exome sequencing and RNA sequencing of pretreatment tumors were performed in addition to TCR sequencing. Several patients reached durable clinical benefit, while 20 or so patients did not. Some 30 patients had pretreatment blood TCR-seq, 24 had at least one posttreatment blood collection, and 24 had tumor TCR-seq. Results and caveats for the whole study, not just this receptor: Improved progression-free and overall survival was associated with having pretreatment peripheral blood TCR clonality below the median. Because the sample size was small (n ≈ 30) and many exploratory analyses were performed, the results are intended to be hypothesis-generating. At 3 weeks after the start of treatment, tumor-associated TCR clones in peripheral blood had expanded more in patients with durable benefit (n of about 22, p = 0.022).

CDR1 MDHEN and CDR2 SYDVKM are derived from the germline V gene. Spanning cysteine to phenylalanine, the CDR3 consists of 13 amino acids. Only the CDR3 portion is preserved as DNA: 39 bases, with reading frame beginning at the first base. V is clipped by 3 bases and J by 4 bases, and the sequence between their germline boundaries is 10 bases long. This clone was seen a few times. It has no known antigen specificity. One base away there is no much larger clone; base qualities are not given. Taken with the paper, the label for time point translates to: peripheral blood 6 weeks after treatment start. A total of about 31 patients with locally advanced or metastatic urothelial carcinoma, treated at Memorial Sloan Kettering on a trial protocol, made up the cohort. Peripheral blood mononuclear cells were collected from each patient pretreatment and during treatment, giving between 1 and 8 total time points per patient. The Qiagen DNeasy Blood extraction kit was used to purify genomic DNA from total PBMCs and tumor samples. PBMCs were collected pretreatment and during treatment, and were isolated and stored as previously described.

To estimate absolute template abundance from read counts, synthetic TCR analog templates were spiked into each PCR. TCRbeta CDR3 regions were amplified from genomic DNA with bias-controlled V and J gene primers using the immunoSEQ assay. Rearranged TCRbeta segments were sequenced at approximately 20X coverage. For the original study's pipeline: Sequencing errors were corrected by clustering, and CDR3s were annotated against IMGT so that V, D and J genes could be assigned. Downstream analyses used only productive TCRbeta rearrangements and left out out-of-frame or stop-codon sequences. To compute clonality, Shannon entropy was normalized by the log of the number of unique productive sequences and then subtracted from one. Clones differing between time points or between blood and tumor were identified by Fisher's exact test with Benjamini-Hochberg correction at adjusted p below 0.01. As stored in TCRdb, this immuneACCESS dataset retains in-frame rearrangements with V and J assigned. A fraction of the clones does not appear; measured against another copy, unresolved V genes explain less than half of the discrepancy, and the remainder lacks a known reason. The V and J calls and clone size come from that table; D and trimming were worked out from the DNA. The sample records about 40,000 clones, 70% to 90% of which are singletons. The ten largest clones add up to 2.6% of the sample.

The sample here was PBMCs, taken around atezolizumab (anti-PD-L1) treatment. The TCR originated in a man between 65 and 80 years old with urothelial cancer. Recombination connected TRBV28 to TRBJ2-7, and perhaps TRBD1 as D gene, on 6 matching bases. In nucleotides, the sequence is TGTGCCAGCAGTTTTGACAGGTTATACGAGCAGTACTTC. It translates to CASSFDRLYEQYF.